This entry features one T cell receptor (beta chain) sequence. This sample is drawn from a study of T cell responses to AZD1222 COVID-19 vaccine. The length of the CDR3 is 16 residues. Germline V gene data show CDR1 as SGHNT and CDR2 as YYREEE (reference sequence). Trimming shortened V by 4 bases and J by 1 base, and 17 bases separated the two germline ends. Profiling relied on immunoSEQ multiplex PCR, and the TCRdb table lists in-frame clones only, not all of them. The repertoire holds 90,000 to 150,000 clones, 80% to 90% seen once, with approximately 2.4% in the top ten. The input for sequencing was peripheral blood, taken on day 0 of AZD1222 vaccination. The source is an adult in good health. The gene calls are TRBV5-4 and TRBJ2-5; possible D gene TRBD2, 6 bases. In nucleotides, the CDR3 is TGTGCCAGCAGCCCGGCGGGGCCAAGGAGCCAAGAGACCCAGTACTTC. It translates to CASSPAGPRSQETQYF.